This T cell receptor beta chain was recorded in a study of T-cell memory formation after mild COVID-19. For the study at large: TCR clusters were mostly donor specific.

This clonotype has only a few counts. The antigen remains undetermined. TCRdb re-called the 5' RACE reads with MiXCR, one entry per CDR3 protein. Of 450,000 to 650,000 distinct CDR3 sequences listed, 18% were seen once; the top ten hold 12%. V lost 6 bases to trimming and J lost 4 bases, with 15 bases between them. There are 14 residues in the CDR3. The V gene's germline CDR1 is SGHTA and CDR2 FQGNSA. Notes on the study in general: Clones contracting across day 15 to 85 had a balanced CD4/CD8 profile; later expanding clones leaned CD4+. CD4+ contracting clones were found mainly in CM and EM, and CD8+ ones in EMRA.

The sequence was collected from an adult woman who had mild COVID-19 (a few samples of this study predate the infection). Cell type and time point are not known. This sequence joins TRBV7-2 and TRBJ2-5; D is unclear. Sequenced sample: PBMCs or a T cell subset sorted from them (not recorded which). The CDR3 protein is CASRSPSVGETQYF. As DNA, the CDR3 is TGTGCCAGCAGATCTCCCAGCGTGGGAGAGACCCAGTACTTC.